Shown below are 20 T cell receptor beta chains from a single sample sequenced in a study of CD8 T cell repertoires and HIV-1 epitope variants. Antigen specificity for these receptors is unknown. The table came from immunoSEQ multiplex PCR; TCRdb's copy has only in-frame clones and leaves some out. The table includes about 5,300 clones, around 63% detected once. Sequences were obtained from cultured CD8+ T cells derived from PBMCs. The receptors shown here come from a male donor with HIV.

J is TRBJ1-2 and V is TRBV4-2, with no clear D. The CDR3 length is 15 residues. Germline CDR1 and CDR2: LGHNA and YNFKEQ. Trimming took off 1 base at V and 8 bases at J, with 17 bases between the two ends. The CDR3 DNA reads TGTGCCAGCAGCCAAGGGGCCGGGGAAAGGGAGGGCTACACCTTC. This sequence encodes CASSQGAGEREGYTF.

This clone came up a few times. The V call is TRBV2, the J call TRBJ2-7, with 11 nucleotides matching TRBD2. This CDR3 contains 13 residues. J was trimmed by 7 bases and V by 8 bases; bases with no gene match: 7. CDR1 SNHLY and CDR2 FYNNEI come from the germline V gene. The CDR3 loop is CASGSGRAGEQYF. CDR3 DNA: TGTGCCAGCGGTAGCGGGAGGGCGGGAGAGCAGTACTTC. The whole variable domain, remainder taken from reference TRBV2 and TRBJ2-7, is EPEVTQTPSHQVTQMGQEVILRCVPISNHLYFYWYRQILGQKVEFLVSFYNNEISEKSEIFDDQFSVERPDGSNFTLKIRSTKLEDSAMYFCASGSGRAGEQYFGPGTRLTVT.

As regards this clone: This same CDR3 is encoded by further DNA sequences in the sample. This sequence joins TRBV9 and TRBJ2-7, with 8 bases lining up with TRBD2. Looked up from germline, CDR1 is SGDLS and CDR2 is YYNGEE. After removal of 0 bases from V and 1 base from J, the junction contained 6 bases not matched to a gene. The CDR3 extends over 16 amino acids. The CDR3 is CASSVGLARYSYEQYF. The CDR3 coding sequence is TGTGCCAGCAGCGTAGGACTAGCGAGGTATTCCTACGAGCAGTACTTC.

This rearrangement joins TRBV28 to TRBJ2-3; TRBD2 matches 12 bases. The CDR3 spans 19 residues. With V trimmed by 4 bases and J by 2 bases, 13 bases remained unmatched. CDR1 MDHEN and CDR2 SYDVKM come from the germline V gene. The CDR3 DNA follows: TGTGCCAGCAGTTCCTCGACTAGCGGGGGCCTCTACCTCACAGATACGCAGTATTTT. This gives the protein CASSSSTSGGLYLTDTQYF.

V and J are TRBV11-1 and TRBJ2-7, with TRBD1 as a possible D gene (6 bases). The V end was cut by 4 bases, the J end by 3 bases, with 19 bases between. The germline gives CDR1 SGHAT, CDR2 FQDESV (reference sequence). The CDR3 loop spans 16 amino acids. CDR3 DNA: TGTGCCAGCAGCTCCGTCTCCGGGACACGTGTCTACGAGCAGTACTTC. Amino acid sequence: CASSSVSGTRVYEQYF.

The rearrangement uses TRBV5-4 and TRBJ2-7, with D perhaps matching TRBD1 (5 bases). This CDR3 comprises 15 residues. CDR1 and CDR2 (germline): SGHNT, YYREEE (reference sequence). Trimming stripped 0 bases from V and 1 base from J, with 11 bases between. In DNA form, the CDR3 reads TGTGCCAGCAGCTTGGGGCAGGGTCTATCCTACGAGCAGTACTTC. Its translation is CASSLGQGLSYEQYF.

This clone was seen only a few times. The rearrangement uses TRBV6-1 and TRBJ2-2; D possibly corresponds to TRBD2 (6 bases). The CDR3 runs 15 residues. Germline-derived CDR1 and CDR2 are MNHNS and SASEGT. V was cut by 6 bases and J by 2 bases, with 13 bases left in between. CDR3 loop: CASSSGTLNTGELFF. CDR3 bases: TGTGCCAGCAGCTCCGGGACTCTTAACACCGGGGAGCTGTTTTTT.

The genes are TRBV10-3 and TRBJ2-5; 10 positions match TRBD2. With 3 bases clipped from V and 2 bases from J, the junction kept 3 bases outside the gene matches. The CDR3 extends over 15 amino acids. Germline assignment: CDR1 ENHRY and CDR2 SYGVKD. As DNA, the CDR3 is TGTGCCATCAGTGAAACTAGCGGGGAACAAGAGACCCAGTACTTC. This sequence encodes CAISETSGEQETQYF.

The table lists this clone with a few counts. J is TRBJ1-1 and V is TRBV15; D is undetermined. Germline V gives CDR1 LNHNV, CDR2 YYDKDF (reference sequence). The length of the CDR3 is 13 residues. Trimming took 1 base from V and 1 from J, leaving 4 bases between them. The CDR3 sequence is CATSRARNTEAFF. CDR3 nucleotides: TGTGCCACCAGCAGAGCCAGGAACACTGAAGCTTTCTTT. Drawing the rest from reference TRBV15 and TRBJ1-1, the complete variable domain is DAMVIQNPRYQVTQFGKPVTLSCSQTLNHNVMYWYQQKSSQAPKLLFHYYDKDFNNEADTPDNFQSRRPNTSFCFLDIRSPGLGDTAMYLCATSRARNTEAFFGQGTRLTVV.

By sample share, this clone is medium-sized (0.01 to 0.1%). V and J are TRBV14 and TRBJ2-2; D gene uncertain. CDR3 length: 14 amino acids. With 6 bases removed from V and 0 bases from J, the gap between germline ends came to 8 bases. The germline V gene encodes CDR1 SGHDN and CDR2 FVKESK. The CDR3 here is CASRLEANTGELFF. The DNA of the CDR3 is TGTGCCAGCAGGCTAGAAGCGAACACCGGGGAGCTGTTTTTT. Using reference TRBV14 and TRBJ2-2 for the parts outside the CDR3, the full variable domain is EAGVTQFPSHSVIEKGQTVTLRCDPISGHDNLYWYRRVMGKEIKFLLHFVKESKQDESGMPNNRFLAERTGGTYSTLKVQPAELEDSGVYFCASRLEANTGELFFGEGSRLTVL.

This sequence joins TRBV29-1 and TRBJ1-3; D remains ambiguous. Per the germline V gene, CDR1 is SQVTM and CDR2 is ANQGSEA. The CDR3 loop spans 11 amino acids. V was cut by 5 bases and J by 4 bases, with 6 bases left in between. The DNA of the CDR3 is TGCAGCGTTACCGTCGGAAACACCATATATTTT. Its translation is CSVTVGNTIYF.

In the case of this clone: The junction does not match germline at one end; this may be a read error. The CDR3 is CASSQDVGQGNTEAFF. Written as DNA, the CDR3 is TGCGCCAGCAGCCAAGATGTTGGGCAGGGGAACACTGAAGCTTTCTTT. The chain couples TRBV5-4 to TRBJ1-1; D perhaps matches TRBD1 (5 bases). There are 16 residues in the CDR3. Germline CDR1 and CDR2: SGHNT and YYREEE (reference sequence). The full variable domain, rest sourced from reference TRBV5-4 and TRBJ1-1, is ETGVTQSPTHLIKTRGQQVTLRCSSQSGHNTVSWYQQALGQGPQFIFQYYREEENGRGNFPPRFSGLQFPNYSSELNVNALELDDSALYLCASSQDVGQGNTEAFFGQGTRLTVV.

This clone turned up a few times. CDR3 sequence reads: CASSWTPSTGELFF. The CDR3 nucleotides are TGTGCCAGCAGCTGGACTCCGAGCACCGGGGAGCTGTTTTTT. The chain combines TRBV7-9 with TRBJ2-2; D may be TRBD2 (5 bases). The CDR3 contains 14 residues. Trimming removed 4 bases from V and 4 bases from J, with 10 bases in between. Germline-derived CDR1 and CDR2 are SEHNR and FQNEAQ (reference sequence).

The V call is TRBV27, the J call TRBJ1-3, with a weak D call TRBD1 (6 bases). This CDR3 has 14 residues. V gave up 5 bases and J gave up 4 bases, with 12 bases separating them. Germline V gene sequence: CDR1 MNHEY, CDR2 SMNVEV (reference sequence). This chain's CDR3 is CASSPRGAGNTIYF. The CDR3 nucleotides are TGTGCCAGCAGTCCCCGGGGGGCCGGAAACACCATATATTTT.

The gene calls are TRBV7-2 and TRBJ2-5; TRBD1 aligns across 10 bases. The CDR3 length is 14 residues. The junction had 11 bases not matched to a gene; V was cut back by 5 bases and J by 11 bases. CDR1 is SGHTA and CDR2 is FQGNSA in the germline V gene. CDR3 region: CASSHIAGTGEQYF. For the CDR3, the DNA is TGTGCCAGCAGCCATATAGCAGGGACAGGGGAGCAGTACTTC.

The sample holds one count of this clone. The V and J genes are TRBV5-1 and TRBJ1-1; D unresolved. Germline values: CDR1 SGHRS, CDR2 YFSETQ. The CDR3 runs 14 residues. Between the trimmed V and J ends, which lost 5 bases and 0 bases, there was a span of 11 bases. CDR3 sequence reads: CASRSGLMNTEAFF. The DNA of the CDR3 is TGCGCCAGCAGATCAGGACTCATGAACACTGAAGCTTTCTTT.

The V call is TRBV29-1, the J call TRBJ1-5; maybe TRBD1 (6 bases). Trimming removed 4 bases from V and 7 bases from J, with 17 bases in between. This CDR3 region has 14 residues. Germline CDR1 reads SQVTM; CDR2 reads ANQGSEA. The chain's CDR3 is CSVAPGGGGQPQHF. In DNA form, the CDR3 reads TGCAGCGTTGCCCCCGGGGGGGGCGGACAGCCCCAGCATTTT.

This clone was counted a few times. J is TRBJ2-7 and V is TRBV7-8; TRBD2 is a possible D gene (6 bases). The CDR3 runs 14 residues. V lost 5 bases and J 3 bases, leaving 14 bases between the germline ends. From germline, CDR1 is SGHVS and CDR2 FQNEAQ. This CDR3 reads CASSPRAGHYEQYF. In DNA, the CDR3 is TGTGCCAGCAGCCCAAGGGCGGGGCACTACGAGCAGTACTTC.

The V and J genes are TRBV5-6 and TRBJ2-7; TRBD2 matches at 13 bases. The CDR3 consists of 15 residues. The V and J ends lost 4 bases and 3 bases, in that order; junction bases with no gene match: 4. Germline V gene lookup returns CDR1 SGHDT and CDR2 YYEEEE. The chain's CDR3 is CASSPGLAGSYEQYF. The DNA of the CDR3 is TGTGCCAGCAGCCCGGGACTAGCGGGAAGCTACGAGCAGTACTTC.

This chain uses TRBV2 with TRBJ1-1; D possibly corresponds to TRBD1 (5 bases). The V and J ends lost 1 base and 5 bases respectively, with 14 bases between them. CDR1 and CDR2 from the germline V gene are SNHLY and FYNNEI. The CDR3 length is 15 residues. In DNA, the CDR3 is TGTGCCAGCAGTGAAGGGCAGGGAAGGGAGACTGAAGCTTTCTTT. Residues: CASSEGQGRETEAFF.